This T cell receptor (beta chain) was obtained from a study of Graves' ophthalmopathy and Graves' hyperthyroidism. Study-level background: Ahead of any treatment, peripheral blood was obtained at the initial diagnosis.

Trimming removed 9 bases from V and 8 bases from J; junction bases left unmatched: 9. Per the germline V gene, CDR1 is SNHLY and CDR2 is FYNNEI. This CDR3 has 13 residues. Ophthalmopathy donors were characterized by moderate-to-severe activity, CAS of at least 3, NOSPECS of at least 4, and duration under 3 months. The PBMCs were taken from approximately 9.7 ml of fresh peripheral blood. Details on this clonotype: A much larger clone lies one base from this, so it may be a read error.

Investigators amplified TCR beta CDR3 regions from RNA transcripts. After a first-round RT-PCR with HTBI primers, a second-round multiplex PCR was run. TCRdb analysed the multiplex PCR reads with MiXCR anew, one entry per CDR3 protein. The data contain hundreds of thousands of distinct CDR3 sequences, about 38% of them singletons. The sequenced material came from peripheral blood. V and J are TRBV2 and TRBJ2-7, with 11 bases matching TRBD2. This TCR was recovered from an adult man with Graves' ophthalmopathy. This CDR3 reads CASTSGRRYKQYF. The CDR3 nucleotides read TGTGCCAGTACTAGCGGGAGACGGTACAAGCAGTACTTC.